The 23 T cell receptor beta chains below come from one sample, sequenced in a study of human T cells and chemical hapten exposure. Via MiXCR, TCRdb re-called the 5' RACE reads, giving one row per CDR3 protein. This table has 130,000 or so distinct CDR3 sequences, around 4.1% appearing once. Researchers extracted total RNA from unfractionated whole blood. The receptors stem from a female donor in good health.

The table lists this clonotype with many counts. The CDR3 region has the DNA TGTGCCAGCATCACGGGCCCTATGGCTGAAGCTTTCTTT. Amino acids: CASITGPMAEAFF. The genes are TRBV28 and TRBJ1-1; D not certain. Trimming cost V 7 bases and J 6 bases, with 15 bases left between them. The CDR3 contains 13 residues. From germline, CDR1 is MDHEN and CDR2 SYDVKM.

This clonotype was observed many times. The rearrangement links TRBV14 to TRBJ2-3; maybe TRBD1 (5 bases). This CDR3 has 16 amino acids. V shed 5 bases and J shed 5 bases, with 20 bases lying between them. The germline gives CDR1 SGHDN, CDR2 FVKESK. This CDR3 is CASSSPRGLIGDTQYF. DNA of the CDR3: TGTGCCAGCAGCTCCCCTAGGGGCCTCATCGGAGATACGCAGTATTTT.

This clonotype appeared many times. The chain combines TRBV9 with TRBJ1-4; D gene ambiguous. Trimming shortened V by 0 bases and J by 0 bases, and 9 bases separated the two germline ends. The CDR3 covers 16 residues. The germline V gene has CDR1 SGDLS and CDR2 YYNGEE. The CDR3 reads CASSVEWSTTNEKLFF. For the CDR3, the DNA is TGTGCCAGCAGCGTAGAGTGGTCAACAACTAATGAAAAACTGTTTTTT.

This clonotype was counted ten times or more. This chain joins TRBV9 and TRBJ2-7; 10 nucleotides align to TRBD1. After removal of 3 bases from V and 3 bases from J, the junction contained 12 bases not matched to a gene. CDR1 SGDLS and CDR2 YYNGEE come from the germline V gene. The CDR3 length is 17 residues. CDR3 sequence (DNA): TGTGCCAGCAGCGCCGGGACAGGGGAACGACCACGCTACGAGCAGTACTTC. This encodes CASSAGTGERPRYEQYF.

This clonotype was counted many times. The rearrangement joins TRBV30 to TRBJ1-5; D is unresolved. The V gene's germline CDR1 is GTSNPN and CDR2 SVGIG (reference sequence). This CDR3 region has 14 residues. V was cut by 0 bases and J by 7 bases, with 13 bases left in between. CDR3 amino acids: CAWSVLNGRQPQHF. The DNA for the CDR3 is TGTGCCTGGAGTGTACTTAACGGGAGGCAGCCCCAGCATTTT.

The table lists this clonotype with many counts. This chain joins TRBV4-2 and TRBJ1-1, with TRBD1 as a possible D gene (6 bases). CDR1 and CDR2 (germline): LGHNA, YNFKEQ. The length of the CDR3 is 16 residues. V gave up 0 bases and J gave up 8 bases, with 19 bases separating them. The CDR3 sequence: CASSQDRIGGPKEAFF. The CDR3 coding sequence is TGTGCCAGCAGCCAAGATCGCATTGGGGGGCCTAAAGAAGCTTTCTTT.

At least ten counts were recorded for this clonotype. V and J are TRBV29-1 and TRBJ1-2; no definite D call. This CDR3 contains 12 residues. Germline V CDR1 and CDR2: SQVTM, ANQGSEA. V lost 4 bases to trimming and J lost 2 bases, with 8 bases between them. CDR3: CSVGTDNYGYTF. The CDR3 nucleotides are TGCAGCGTTGGGACGGACAACTATGGCTACACCTTC.

The table lists this clonotype with many counts. The rearrangement links TRBV24-1 to TRBJ2-7, with D tentatively TRBD1 (5 bases). From germline, CDR1 is KGHDR and CDR2 SFDVKD. The CDR3 covers 14 residues. Trimming removed 5 bases from V and 4 bases from J, with 14 bases in between. The CDR3 DNA reads as TGTGCCACCAGTGGCCCACCTCGACAGTACGAGCAGTACTTC. Translation gives CATSGPPRQYEQYF.

For this clonotype: With a much larger clone just one base away, this may be a read error. The chain has TRBV19 and TRBJ1-5; perhaps TRBD1 as D (5 bases). Germline lookup yields CDR1 LNHDA and CDR2 SQIVND (reference sequence). V was pared by 3 bases and J by 0 bases, with 9 bases between. The CDR3 has 15 amino acids. The chain's CDR3 is CASSISRDSNQPQHF. The DNA of the CDR3 is TGTGCCAGTAGTATTAGCAGGGATAGCAATCAGCCCCAGCATTTT.

This chain joins TRBV9 and TRBJ1-6, with unresolved D. The CDR3 totals 15 residues. Between the trimmed V and J ends, which lost 3 bases and 5 bases, there was a span of 12 bases. Per germline, CDR1 SGDLS and CDR2 YYNGEE. The CDR3 sequence: CASSGPSANNSPLHF. CDR3 bases: TGTGCCAGCAGCGGACCTTCCGCAAATAATTCACCCCTCCACTTT.

The sample holds many counts of this clonotype. V and J are TRBV7-2 and TRBJ1-1, with D possibly TRBD1 on 6 matching bases. Germline loops: CDR1 SGHTA, CDR2 FQGNSA. The CDR3 sequence is 18 residues long. V was shortened by 2 bases and J by 1 base, with 20 bases between the two germline ends. The CDR3: CASSLPLKRTGQNTEAFF. Written as DNA, the CDR3 is TGTGCCAGCAGCTTACCCTTGAAACGAACAGGGCAGAACACTGAAGCTTTCTTT.

This sequence joins TRBV6-1 and TRBJ2-7; D is possibly TRBD1 or TRBD2 (5 bases each). Germline-derived CDR1 and CDR2 are MNHNS and SASEGT. The ends were cut back, 4 bases at V and 10 bases at J, with 17 bases in the middle. This CDR3 contains 13 residues. CDR3 in DNA: TGTGCCAGCAGTGTGGGGCGAGCGGTGGTACAGTACTTC. Translation: CASSVGRAVVQYF.

This clonotype was found a few times. The junction departs from germline at one end; a sequencing error may be responsible. The CDR3 reads CASSSPGQGNDGYTF. DNA for the CDR3: TGTGCCAGCAGCTCCCCGGGACAGGGTAACGATGGCTACACCTTC. This chain uses TRBV28 with TRBJ1-2, with 9 bases fitting TRBD1. Germline V gene data show CDR1 as MDHEN and CDR2 as SYDVKM. The length of the CDR3 is 15 residues.

This clonotype was detected many times. The chain joins TRBV19 to TRBJ1-6; 11 nucleotides line up with TRBD1. The germline CDR1 and CDR2 sequences are LNHDA and SQIVND (reference sequence). The CDR3 is 14 amino acids. Trimming at V came to 6 bases and at J to 10 bases, leaving 5 bases not matched to a gene. The CDR3 here is CASSRDRGLSPLHF. CDR3 DNA: TGTGCCAGTAGCCGGGACAGGGGGTTATCACCCCTCCACTTT.

In its sample, this clonotype was seen a few times. This may come from a read error, since a much larger clone is one base off. J is TRBJ1-2 and V is TRBV18, with TRBD1 matching over 9 bases. The CDR3 runs to 15 residues. V lost 3 bases and J lost 3; bases outside the gene matches: 5. The V gene's germline CDR1 is KGHSH and CDR2 LQKENI. CDR3 coding DNA: TGTGCCAGCTCACCCGGACAGGGGAGGGACTATGGCTACACCTTC. This codes for CASSPGQGRDYGYTF.

This clonotype was seen many times. V usage is TRBV7-8 and J usage is TRBJ1-1, with 7 bases fitting TRBD1. The junction had 2 bases not matched to a gene; V was cut back by 5 bases and J by 8 bases. The CDR3 sequence is 11 residues long. CDR1 SGHVS and CDR2 FQNEAQ come from the germline V gene. CDR3 loop: CASSLTGEAFF. In DNA, the CDR3 is TGTGCCAGCAGCCTGACAGGGGAAGCTTTCTTT.

Of note for this clonotype: A much larger clone differs from this one at a single base, so this may be a read error. The chain is built from TRBV5-1 and TRBJ1-1; D not resolved. CDR1 and CDR2 (germline): SGHRS, YFSETQ. The CDR3 totals 14 residues. V lost 3 bases and J lost 4, with 13 bases in between. The CDR3 bases are TGCGCCAGCAGCTCGCTGGACCTCGGCACTGAAGCTTTCTTT. Encoded protein: CASSSLDLGTEAFF.

This clonotype came up a few times. The V gene is TRBV13, the J gene TRBJ1-1; 7 bases map to TRBD1. Germline values: CDR1 PRHDT, CDR2 FYEKMQ (reference sequence). This CDR3 is built from 14 residues. Trimming at V came to 8 bases and at J to 0 bases, leaving 6 bases not matched to a gene. Here the CDR3 DNA reads TGTGCCAGCGTAGGCAGGGGGATGAACACTGAAGCTTTCTTT. This sequence encodes CASVGRGMNTEAFF.

This clonotype has a count of ten or more. CDR3 nucleotide sequence: TGCAGCGTTGCGGGGAATGAGCAGTTCTTC. Protein product: CSVAGNEQFF. The chain employs TRBV29-1 and TRBJ2-1; weak D call: TRBD2 (5 bases). CDR3 length: 10 residues. Germline-derived CDR1 and CDR2 are SQVTM and ANQGSEA. The V end lost 4 bases, the J end lost 7 bases, and 5 bases lay between the germline ends.

This clonotype was seen at least ten times. V is TRBV6-5 and J is TRBJ2-3, with D perhaps matching TRBD1 (6 bases). From germline, CDR1 is MNHEY and CDR2 SVGAGI. CDR3 length: 13 residues. V was trimmed by 2 bases and J by 9 bases, leaving 12 bases between them. CDR3 amino acids: CASSYEGHSTQYF. In DNA, the CDR3 is TGTGCCAGCAGTTACGAGGGACATTCGACGCAGTATTTT.

This clonotype was detected ten times or more. V is TRBV20-1 and J is TRBJ1-4; tentatively, D is TRBD1 (6 bases). The V end lost 3 bases, the J end lost 2 bases, and 28 bases lay between the germline ends. There are 20 residues in the CDR3. In germline, CDR1 is DFQATT, CDR2 SNEGSKA (reference sequence). The CDR3 is CSASEGTRGYHLRTNEKLFF. CDR3 nucleotide sequence: TGCAGTGCTAGTGAAGGAACGAGGGGGTATCATCTGCGGACTAATGAAAAACTGTTTTTT.

This clonotype was recorded at least ten times. The rearrangement uses TRBV5-1 and TRBJ1-2; TRBD1 agrees at 7 bases. Unmatched junction bases numbered 5, after V lost 4 bases and J lost 5 bases. The germline V gene has CDR1 SGHRS and CDR2 YFSETQ. The CDR3 totals 13 residues. Written as DNA, the CDR3 is TGCGCCAGCAGCCGCGACAGGGTTTATGGCTACACCTTC. This gives the protein CASSRDRVYGYTF.

This clonotype appeared a few times. V is TRBV20-1 and J is TRBJ2-2; 12 bases map to TRBD2. This CDR3 comprises 16 residues. Trimming removed 5 bases from V and 6 bases from J; junction bases left unmatched: 10. Germline CDR1 and CDR2: DFQATT and SNEGSKA (reference sequence). The CDR3 protein is CSARRASGGAAGELFF. CDR3 nucleotides: TGCAGTGCTCGGAGGGCTAGCGGGGGGGCGGCCGGGGAGCTGTTTTTT.